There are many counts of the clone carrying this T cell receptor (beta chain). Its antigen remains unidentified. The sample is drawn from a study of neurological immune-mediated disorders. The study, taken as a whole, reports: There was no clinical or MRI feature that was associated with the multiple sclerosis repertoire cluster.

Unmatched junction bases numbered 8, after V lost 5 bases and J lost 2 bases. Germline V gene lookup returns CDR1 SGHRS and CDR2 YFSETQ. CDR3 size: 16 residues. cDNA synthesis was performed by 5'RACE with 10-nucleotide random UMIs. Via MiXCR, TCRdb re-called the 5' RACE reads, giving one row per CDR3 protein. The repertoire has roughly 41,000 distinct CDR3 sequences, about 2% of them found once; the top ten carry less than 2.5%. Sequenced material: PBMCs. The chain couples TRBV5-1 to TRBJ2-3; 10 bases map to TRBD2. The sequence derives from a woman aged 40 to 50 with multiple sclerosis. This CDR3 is CASSPGTSAFTDTQYF. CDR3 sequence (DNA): TGCGCCAGCAGTCCCGGGACTAGCGCATTCACAGATACGCAGTATTTT.